This TCR beta chain was sequenced in a study of T cells expressing NK-cell markers. The wider study: According to the study, TCR beta repertoires originated from sorted CD3+CD56+NKG2C+, CD3+CD56+NKG2C- and CD3+CD56-NKG2C+ T cells. HCMV serostatus: most of the eight sequenced donors positive, one negative.

General observations from the study: Clones of NKG2C+ T cells that had expanded were of unclear HCMV specificity.

As concerns this clonotype: No antigen is known for it.

Libraries used 5'RACE template switching adding universal primer site and UMIs. Reprocessing the 5' RACE reads, TCRdb reports a single entry for every CDR3 protein and omits DNA. The listing records about 170,000 distinct CDR3 sequences. Per the germline V gene, CDR1 is SGHNT and CDR2 is YYREEE (reference sequence). The CDR3 extends over 14 amino acids. This clonotype was obtained from a man aged 18-69 years in good health. Material: blood T cells: a sorted CD56 or NKG2C T cell subset, CD4+ or CD8+ T cells, or bulk PBMC T cells (not recorded which). The rearrangement joins TRBV5-4 to TRBJ1-2; TCRdb gives TRBD1 as the D gene, but with no DNA this cannot be confirmed. The CDR3 here is CASSLFGQNYGYTF. The full variable domain, rest sourced from reference TRBV5-4 and TRBJ1-2, is ETGVTQSPTHLIKTRGQQVTLRCSSQSGHNTVSWYQQALGQGPQFIFQYYREEENGRGNFPPRFSGLQFPNYSSELNVNALELDDSALYLCASSLFGQNYGYTFGSGTRLTVV.